These 5 T cell receptor beta chains share one sample of origin, sequenced in a study of blood T cell repertoires in COVID-19. The data were produced by immunoSEQ multiplex PCR, yet TCRdb's version contains in-frame clones alone and is incomplete. The sample yields some 110,000 clones, approximately 91% seen once. Input material: peripheral blood. These receptors originate from a human donor in a cohort sampled during active COVID-19.

The chain uses TRBV28 and TRBJ2-7; maybe TRBD2 (6 bases). CDR1 is MDHEN, CDR2 SYDVKM, per germline. Deletions cut 5 bases from V and 4 bases from J, with 30 bases between. The CDR3 runs 19 residues. In DNA, the CDR3 is TGTGCCAGCAGTCCTCCCCCGGGCGGGACCTTCTCCTCACGTTACGAGCAGTACTTC. It specifies CASSPPPGGTFSSRYEQYF.

This clone was seen only a few times. The chain joins TRBV10-3 to TRBJ1-5; weak D call: TRBD1 (5 bases). Germline lookup yields CDR1 ENHRY and CDR2 SYGVKD. Trimming cost V 0 bases and J 0 bases, with 18 bases left between them. CDR3 length: 19 residues. The CDR3: CAISESIGGGDGSNQPQHF. The CDR3 DNA reads TGTGCCATCAGTGAGTCGATCGGCGGGGGAGATGGTAGCAATCAGCCCCAGCATTTT.

The V and J genes are TRBV5-1 and TRBJ1-5; the D gene is possibly TRBD1 (6 bases). V was trimmed by 0 bases and J by 2 bases, leaving 6 bases between them. Germline values: CDR1 SGHRS, CDR2 YFSETQ. This CDR3 is built from 14 residues. CDR3 in DNA: TGCGCCAGCAGCTTGGCAGGGGGCAATCAGCCCCAGCATTTT. Amino acid sequence: CASSLAGGNQPQHF.

This sequence joins TRBV27 and TRBJ1-1; 8 bases align to TRBD1. The CDR3 runs 16 residues. Germline V lookup: CDR1 MNHEY, CDR2 SMNVEV (reference sequence). J was trimmed by 4 bases and V by 5 bases; bases with no gene match: 12. The CDR3 loop reads CASSLGTGVEGTEAFF. In DNA form, the CDR3 reads TGTGCCAGCAGTCTGGGGACAGGCGTGGAGGGCACTGAAGCTTTCTTT.

The V and J genes are TRBV27 and TRBJ1-1; the match to TRBD1 covers 7 bases. The V gene's germline CDR1 is MNHEY and CDR2 SMNVEV (reference sequence). This CDR3 contains 16 residues. After removal of 5 bases from V and 0 bases from J, the junction contained 9 bases not matched to a gene. The CDR3 nucleotides are TGTGCCAGCAGTACCTCATCGGGACAGCTGAACACTGAAGCTTTCTTT. Amino acids: CASSTSSGQLNTEAFF.